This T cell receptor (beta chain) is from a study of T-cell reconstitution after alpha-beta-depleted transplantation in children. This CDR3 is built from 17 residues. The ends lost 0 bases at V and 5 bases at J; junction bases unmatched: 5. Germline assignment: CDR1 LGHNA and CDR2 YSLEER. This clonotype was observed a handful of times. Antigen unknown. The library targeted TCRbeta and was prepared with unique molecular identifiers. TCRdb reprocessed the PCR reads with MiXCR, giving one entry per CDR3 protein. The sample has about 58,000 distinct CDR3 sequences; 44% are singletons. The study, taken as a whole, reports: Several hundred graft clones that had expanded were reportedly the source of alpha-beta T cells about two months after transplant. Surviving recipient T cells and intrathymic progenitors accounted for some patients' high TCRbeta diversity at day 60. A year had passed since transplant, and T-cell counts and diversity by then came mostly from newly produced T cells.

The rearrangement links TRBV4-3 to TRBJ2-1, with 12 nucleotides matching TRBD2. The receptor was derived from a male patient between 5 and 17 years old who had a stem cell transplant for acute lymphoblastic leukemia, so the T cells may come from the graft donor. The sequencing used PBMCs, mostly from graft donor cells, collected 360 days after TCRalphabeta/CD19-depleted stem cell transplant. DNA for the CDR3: TGCGCCAGCAGCCAAGATCCTAGCGGGGGGGCCAACAATGAGCAGTTCTTC. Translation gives CASSQDPSGGANNEQFF.